The 5 T cell receptor beta chains listed next were all sequenced from one sample in a study of yellow fever vaccine responses in identical twins. Each CDR3 protein gets one entry after TCRdb re-called the RT-PCR reads with MiXCR. The data show some 16,000 distinct CDR3 sequences, around 83% seen once. Sequencing was performed on T cells from blood (PBMCs), unsorted or a sorted subset (not recorded which), taken before or after yellow fever vaccination (not recorded which). The receptor source for this set is a woman aged 18-29 years who received the yellow fever vaccine.

This clonotype was seen only once. This sequence joins TRBV29-1 and TRBJ2-3; D possibly uses TRBD1 or TRBD2 (5 bases each). Germline V lookup: CDR1 SQVTM, CDR2 ANQGSEA. The CDR3 has 11 residues. The V end was cut by 6 bases, the J end by 6 bases, with 10 bases between. The CDR3 coding sequence is TGCAGCGTGAACGAGGGGGATACGCAGTATTTT. This gives the protein CSVNEGDTQYF.

The V call is TRBV5-1, the J call TRBJ2-1; 8 positions match TRBD2. Germline assignment: CDR1 SGHRS and CDR2 YFSETQ. Trimming removed 3 bases from V and 1 base from J; junction bases left unmatched: 3. CDR3 length equals 15 residues. CDR3 sequence: CASSSLAESYNEQFF. The CDR3 DNA sequence: TGCGCCAGCAGCTCACTAGCGGAGTCCTACAATGAGCAGTTCTTC.

This chain connects TRBV18 to TRBJ1-6, with D maybe TRBD1 (6 bases). This CDR3 contains 16 residues. Germline CDR1 KGHSH, CDR2 LQKENI. The ends were cut back, 1 base at V and 3 bases at J, with 10 bases in the middle. The DNA of the CDR3 is TGTGCCAGCTCACCACAGGCGGGACACTATAATTCACCCCTCCACTTT. This translates into CASSPQAGHYNSPLHF.

The chain uses TRBV20-1 and TRBJ2-7; D unclear. The CDR3 is 12 amino acids. Germline assignment: CDR1 DFQATT and CDR2 SNEGSKA (reference sequence). V lost 3 bases and J 7 bases, leaving 13 bases between the germline ends. The CDR3 is CSARKPEGEQYF. In DNA form, the CDR3 reads TGCAGTGCTAGGAAGCCAGAAGGGGAGCAGTACTTC.

This clonotype occurred a few times. The chain recombines TRBV11-1 with TRBJ1-1, with D unresolved. This CDR3 is 13 amino acids long. Trimming removed 1 base from V and 1 base from J, with 4 bases in between. The germline CDR1 and CDR2 sequences are SGHAT and FQDESV (reference sequence). CDR3 nucleotide sequence: TGTGCCAGCAGCTTAGTTTCGAACACTGAAGCTTTCTTT. As protein: CASSLVSNTEAFF.